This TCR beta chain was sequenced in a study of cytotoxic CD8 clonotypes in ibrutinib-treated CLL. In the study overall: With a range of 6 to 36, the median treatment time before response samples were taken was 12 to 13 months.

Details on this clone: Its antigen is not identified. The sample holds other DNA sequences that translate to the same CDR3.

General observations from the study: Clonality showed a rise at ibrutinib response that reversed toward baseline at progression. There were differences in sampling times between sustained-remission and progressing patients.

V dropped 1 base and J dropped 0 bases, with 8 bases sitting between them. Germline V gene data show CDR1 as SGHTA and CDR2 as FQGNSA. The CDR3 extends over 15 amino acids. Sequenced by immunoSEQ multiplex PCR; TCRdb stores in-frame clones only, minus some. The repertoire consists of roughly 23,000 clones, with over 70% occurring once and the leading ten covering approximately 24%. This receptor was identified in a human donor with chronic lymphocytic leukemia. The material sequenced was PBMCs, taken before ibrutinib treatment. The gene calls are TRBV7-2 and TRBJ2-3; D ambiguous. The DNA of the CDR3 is TGTGCCAGCAGCTTAGAGGCAACTAGCACAGATACGCAGTATTTT. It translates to CASSLEATSTDTQYF.